This T cell receptor beta chain appears in the sequencing data of a study of T-cell memory formation after mild COVID-19. A single record per CDR3 protein comes from TCRdb applying MiXCR to the 5' RACE reads. Here the sample spans under 700,000 distinct CDR3 sequences, about a fifth being singletons. Sequenced material: PBMCs or a T cell subset sorted from them (not recorded which). The TCR sequence derives from an adult woman who had mild COVID-19 (a few samples of this study predate the infection). Cell type and time point are not known.

CDR3 DNA sequence: TGTGCCAGCATTAATGGACTAGCGGGGGGAATTCGCACAGATACGCAGTATTTT. It is translated as CASINGLAGGIRTDTQYF. This chain connects TRBV12-3 or TRBV12-4 to TRBJ2-3; TRBD2 aligns across 14 bases. This CDR3 is 18 amino acids long. V gave up 7 bases and J gave up 1 base; unmatched junction bases: 10.